Included here is one T cell receptor (beta chain) sequence, with context. Its antigen is as yet unknown. Under the authors' procedure: Out-of-frame sequences were removed, leaving 2 million to 2.5 million distinct TCRbeta sequences. Some clones are missing from TCRdb's copy, which holds only in-frame ones; the method was immunoSEQ multiplex PCR. V and J calls and clone size follow that table, whereas D and trimming were derived from the DNA. The data show some 57,000 clones, under 80% seen once. The sort gate was single viable CD3+CD4+CD8-CD45RO+ cells for memory CD4+ T cells. This sample is drawn from a study of memory CD4+ T cells and cytomegalovirus serostatus. Across the whole study: Donors were healthy Belgian adults, under 10 CMV seropositive and 24 seronegative.

The CDR3 is 15 amino acids. CDR1 is SGHVS, CDR2 FNYEAQ, per germline. Trimming took 1 base from V and 2 from J, leaving 12 bases between them. Study results and limitations: About 40% of the roughly 160 known CMV-associated TCRbeta sequences appeared in CD4+ memory. The CMV-associated TCR signature appears largely within the CD4+ memory repertoire.

The clonotype was recovered from an adult in good health and CMV-seronegative. Sequenced sample: memory CD4+ T cells from blood. The rearrangement uses TRBV7-6 and TRBJ2-7; D might be TRBD1 (5 bases). The CDR3 DNA reads as TGTGCCAGCAGCTTAGATACAGGATTCACCTACGAGCAGTACTTC. Translating it yields CASSLDTGFTYEQYF.